This TCR beta chain was identified in a study of blood T cell repertoires in COVID-19 (TCRdb year 2020). As for the study more broadly: Samples covering the acute and convalescent phases of COVID-19 were provided by collaborators in the United States, Italy and Spain. Where available, HLA class I and class II types were obtained from metadata supplied by the sample provider rather than from assay-based typing. A freely available public database, intended as a resource for researchers studying the immune response to SARS-CoV-2, is where the repertoires were released. Nearly every sample came with metadata listing a de-identified subject ID, COVID-19 status, age in years and sex. Samples came from the ongoing ImmuneRACE study (first 160 participants) plus 1,254 subjects from 6 global collaborators. The dataset comprised deeply sampled blood TCRbeta repertoires from subjects exposed to, actively infected with, or recovered from COVID-19. The material from the prospective study consisted of cDNA or gDNA derived from T cells, B-cell-depleted T cells, or PBMCs.

What the authors observed across the whole study: How much clinical and demographic metadata was included differed by source and by participant, and the metadata was provided uncurated.

In Seattle, one collaborating source enrolled patients while the infection was active and tracked those patients longitudinally over the course of disease. Whole blood was collected in K2EDTA tubes by collaborating institutions according to the institutions' own protocols. For TCRbeta analysis, collaborators shipped samples as frozen whole blood, isolated PBMCs, or DNA extracted from either of those sample types. A note on this clone: Its antigen remains unidentified. Base qualities were left out, and no much larger clone turns up one base away.

The immunoSEQ Assay, a bias-controlled multiplex PCR, was used to amplify TCRbeta CDR3 regions from genomic DNA. Processing in the source paper ran as follows. The number of nucleated cells in each sample was estimated from the amplification of reference gene primers within the assay. Sequence reads were collapsed and filtered to measure the absolute abundance of every unique TCRbeta CDR3 rearrangement. For each sample, productive Simpson clonality was calculated by taking the square root of Simpson's diversity index across productive rearrangements. As stored in TCRdb, this immuneACCESS dataset retains in-frame rearrangements with V and J assigned. A fraction of the clones does not appear; measured against another copy, unresolved V genes explain less than half of the discrepancy, and the remainder lacks a known reason. The V and J calls and clone size come from that table; D and trimming were worked out from the DNA. The sample table holds 200,000 to 250,000 clones, of which over 80% were seen once. The top ten clones comprise less than 3.5% of the sample.

Trimming accounts for 8 bases at V and 8 bases at J, while the number of junction bases matched to no gene is 26. From the cysteine up to the phenylalanine, the CDR3 has a length of 19 residues. Only the CDR3 region is kept as DNA, spanning 57 bases read in frame from base 1. CDR1 and CDR2, looked up from the germline V gene, are MDHEN and SYDVKM. The clonotype comes from a young man with COVID-19, enrolled during active disease. Sequencing was carried out using peripheral blood. This sequence uses TRBV28 and TRBJ1-4; TRBD1 fits 7 bases in the junction. The DNA sequence is given as TGTGCCAGCGGATTTTATAGTCCCGGGACAGCGTTCCGAATGGAAAAACTGTTTTTT. Its amino acids are CASGFYSPGTAFRMEKLFF.